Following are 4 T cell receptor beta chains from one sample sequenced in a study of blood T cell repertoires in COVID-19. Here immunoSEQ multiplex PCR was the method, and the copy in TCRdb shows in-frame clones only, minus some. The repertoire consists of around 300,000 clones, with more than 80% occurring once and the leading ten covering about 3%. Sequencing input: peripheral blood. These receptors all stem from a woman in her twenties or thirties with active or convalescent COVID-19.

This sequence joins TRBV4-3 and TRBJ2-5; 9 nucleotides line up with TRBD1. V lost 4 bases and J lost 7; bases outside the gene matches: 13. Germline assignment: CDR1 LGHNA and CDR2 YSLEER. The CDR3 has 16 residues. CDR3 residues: CASSRDTDRGGVTQYF. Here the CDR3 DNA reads TGCGCCAGCAGCCGCGACACAGACAGGGGGGGTGTGACCCAGTACTTC.

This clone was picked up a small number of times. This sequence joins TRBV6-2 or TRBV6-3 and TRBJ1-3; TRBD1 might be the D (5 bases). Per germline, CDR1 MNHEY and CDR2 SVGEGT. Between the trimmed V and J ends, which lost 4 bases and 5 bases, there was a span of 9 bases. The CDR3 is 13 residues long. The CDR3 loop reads CASSSRDRNTIYF. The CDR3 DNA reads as TGTGCCAGCAGTTCCAGGGATCGAAACACCATATATTTT.

As DNA, the CDR3 is TGTGCCACGAGGGCGGACGGGAACACTGAAGCTTTCTTT. Translation gives CATRADGNTEAFF. This chain joins TRBV3-1 (or the pseudogene TRBV3-2) and TRBJ1-1; no clear D. V was shortened by 10 bases and J by 1 base, with 13 bases between the two germline ends. CDR1 is LGHDT and CDR2 is YNNKEL in the germline V gene (reference sequence). This CDR3 spans 13 amino acids.

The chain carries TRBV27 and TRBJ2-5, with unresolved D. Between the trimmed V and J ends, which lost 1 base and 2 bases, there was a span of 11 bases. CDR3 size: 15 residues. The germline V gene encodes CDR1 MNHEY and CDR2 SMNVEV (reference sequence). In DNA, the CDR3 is TGTGCCAGCAGTTTATGGGCGACACAGCAAGAGACCCAGTACTTC. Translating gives CASSLWATQQETQYF.